One sample yielded the 24 T cell receptor beta chains listed below, sequenced in a study of T cells after yellow fever vaccination. In TCRdb, the 5' RACE reads were re-called with MiXCR into one record per CDR3 protein. The sample holds 300,000 to 400,000 distinct CDR3 sequences, roughly an eighth seen once. The input for sequencing was CD4+ T cells sorted from PBMCs, taken 15 days after the yellow fever booster vaccination. Receptor source: a man aged 18 to 30 who received the YFV17D yellow fever vaccine.

This chain uses TRBV4-1 with TRBJ2-5, with unresolved D. CDR1 and CDR2 from the germline V gene are MGHRA and YSYEKL. V was shortened by 1 base and J by 5 bases, with 17 bases between the two germline ends. The CDR3 contains 16 residues. Here the CDR3 DNA reads TGCGCCAGCAGCCAAGTTAATCTAGGGTTTGTGGAGACCCAGTACTTC. Translating it yields CASSQVNLGFVETQYF.

The chain joins TRBV20-1 to TRBJ2-3, with 8 bases matching TRBD2. The CDR3 contains 12 residues. The V and J ends lost 6 bases and 6 bases, in that order; junction bases with no gene match: 5. In germline, CDR1 is DFQATT, CDR2 SNEGSKA (reference sequence). CDR3 sequence reads: CSATGGGDTQYF. CDR3 sequence (DNA): TGCAGTGCCACCGGGGGGGGGGATACGCAGTATTTT.

Many counts were recorded for this clonotype. This chain joins TRBV6-6 and TRBJ1-4; D is ambiguous. V was clipped by 2 bases and J by 4 bases, with 8 bases between them. Looked up from germline, CDR1 is MNHNY and CDR2 is SVGAGI (reference sequence). CDR3 size: 14 residues. The DNA of the CDR3 is TGTGCCAGCAGTTACGGTCAGCGTAATGAAAAACTGTTTTTT. Encoded protein: CASSYGQRNEKLFF.

This clonotype was observed a few times. This chain joins TRBV20-1 and TRBJ2-3, with D perhaps TRBD1 (5 bases). CDR3 length equals 13 residues. The V end lost 3 bases, the J end lost 3 bases, and 10 bases lay between the germline ends. Per the germline V gene, CDR1 is DFQATT and CDR2 is SNEGSKA (reference sequence). The CDR3 is CSARVSGTDTQYF. The DNA of the CDR3 is TGCAGTGCTAGGGTCTCAGGGACAGATACGCAGTATTTT.

A few counts support this clonotype. V gene TRBV7-2 combines with J gene TRBJ2-7; a weak D match, TRBD2 (5 bases). V lost 5 bases, J lost 8 bases, and 13 bases lay in between. Germline-derived CDR1 and CDR2 are SGHTA and FQGNSA. The CDR3 has 12 amino acids. The CDR3 DNA sequence: TGTGCCAGCAGCCCCGGATCCGGGAAGCAGTACTTC. It specifies CASSPGSGKQYF.

This clonotype showed up just a few times. The V call is TRBV15, the J call TRBJ1-6; 7 bases are shared with TRBD1. This CDR3 contains 15 residues. Germline trimming cut 3 bases from V and 9 bases from J; bases unmatched to any gene: 8. The V gene's germline CDR1 is LNHNV and CDR2 YYDKDF (reference sequence). The chain's CDR3 is CATSSQDRDGSPLHF. DNA of the CDR3: TGTGCCACCAGCAGCCAAGACAGGGATGGTTCACCCCTCCACTTT.

This clonotype has just a few counts. This chain connects TRBV7-8 to TRBJ2-7; D perhaps matches TRBD1 (6 bases). Germline V gene lookup returns CDR1 SGHVS and CDR2 FQNEAQ. The ends were cut back, 1 base at V and 6 bases at J, with 10 bases in the middle. This CDR3 has 13 amino acids. The CDR3 loop is CASSLERGGEQYV. The CDR3 DNA is TGTGCCAGCAGCTTAGAGAGAGGGGGCGAGCAGTACGTC.

CDR3 DNA: TGTGCCAGCAGCTCGGACAGCGAGCAGTACTTC. This codes for CASSSDSEQYF. The chain carries TRBV7-9 and TRBJ2-7, with D maybe TRBD1 (6 bases). The CDR3 has 11 amino acids. Germline V gene lookup returns CDR1 SEHNR and CDR2 FQNEAQ (reference sequence). The V and J ends lost 4 bases and 6 bases respectively, with 7 bases between them.

This clonotype was seen a few times. The chain couples TRBV20-1 to TRBJ2-7; 12 nucleotides line up with TRBD1. Germline V gene lookup returns CDR1 DFQATT and CDR2 SNEGSKA (reference sequence). Germline trimming cut 7 bases from V and 1 base from J; bases unmatched to any gene: 11. This CDR3 has 16 amino acids. This CDR3 is CSVTPRDRGLSYEQYF. For the CDR3, the DNA is TGCAGTGTCACACCACGGGACAGGGGGCTTTCCTACGAGCAGTACTTC.

The gene calls are TRBV2 and TRBJ1-2, with 7 bases identical to TRBD1. Losses at the gene ends were 5 bases for V and 8 bases for J; bases not matched to a gene: 8. The CDR3 is 13 amino acids. The germline gives CDR1 SNHLY, CDR2 FYNNEI. This CDR3 is CASSTNRGRGYTF. CDR3 coding DNA: TGTGCCAGCAGTACGAACAGGGGACGCGGCTACACCTTC.

This clonotype was observed a handful of times. V is TRBV29-1 and J is TRBJ2-7; 10 bases are a match to TRBD1. Losses at the gene ends were 4 bases for V and 3 bases for J; bases not matched to a gene: 0. Germline V CDR1 and CDR2: SQVTM, ANQGSEA. There are 12 residues in the CDR3. The CDR3 is CSVGDRGYEQYF. DNA for the CDR3: TGCAGCGTTGGGGACAGGGGCTACGAGCAGTACTTC.

The chain carries TRBV5-1 and TRBJ1-1; D not certain. V lost 0 bases and J 5 bases, leaving 11 bases between the germline ends. This CDR3 is built from 14 residues. Germline CDR1 reads SGHRS; CDR2 reads YFSETQ. This chain's CDR3 is CASSLGEGSTEAFF. DNA of the CDR3: TGCGCCAGCAGCTTGGGCGAAGGGAGTACTGAAGCTTTCTTT.

This clonotype has just a few counts. The rearrangement links TRBV6-2 or TRBV6-3 to TRBJ2-7; 8 bases are shared with TRBD1. The CDR3 totals 13 residues. With V trimmed by 6 bases and J by 5 bases, 6 bases remained unmatched. Germline CDR1 and CDR2: MNHEY and SVGEGT. The CDR3: CASRTRGPHEQYV. The CDR3 nucleotides read TGTGCCAGCAGGACCAGGGGGCCTCACGAGCAGTACGTC.

V gene TRBV25-1 combines with J gene TRBJ1-6; 7 bases match TRBD1. Unmatched junction bases numbered 4, after V lost 10 bases and J lost 4 bases. The CDR3 length is 13 residues. Germline V gene lookup returns CDR1 MGHDK and CDR2 SYGVNS. CDR3: CATRDSYNSPLHF. CDR3 nucleotides: TGTGCCACGAGGGACAGTTATAATTCACCCCTCCACTTT.

The table lists this clonotype with a few counts. V gene TRBV7-8 combines with J gene TRBJ2-1; D unresolved. Germline CDR1 and CDR2: SGHVS and FQNEAQ. CDR3 length equals 13 residues. The ends were cut back, 1 base at V and 8 bases at J, with 9 bases in the middle. CDR3 bases: TGTGCCAGCAGCTTAGTGCAAGACGATGAGCAGTTCTTC. Protein: CASSLVQDDEQFF.

The chain links TRBV5-1 to TRBJ1-4; TRBD1 matches 9 bases. V trimming: 4 bases; J trimming: 10 bases; junction bases outside the gene matches: 11. In germline, CDR1 is SGHRS, CDR2 YFSETQ. The CDR3 spans 15 residues. CDR3 protein: CASSPQGALGGKLFF. The CDR3 DNA is TGCGCCAGCAGCCCACAGGGGGCCTTGGGTGGAAAACTGTTTTTT.

This clonotype came up a few times. This chain links TRBV4-1 with TRBJ1-5; no firm D call. V was trimmed by 1 base and J by 4 bases, leaving 8 bases between them. Germline V gene sequence: CDR1 MGHRA, CDR2 YSYEKL. CDR3 length: 14 amino acids. CDR3 loop: CASSQGIGNQPQHF. The CDR3 DNA is TGCGCCAGCAGCCAAGGGATAGGGAATCAGCCCCAGCATTTT.

This clonotype was detected ten times or more. The chain links TRBV4-1 to TRBJ1-2; D perhaps matches TRBD1 (5 bases). This CDR3 has 14 residues. From germline, CDR1 is MGHRA and CDR2 YSYEKL. V was trimmed by 0 bases and J by 6 bases, leaving 11 bases between them. The CDR3 region is CASSQDRGFNGYTF. CDR3 sequence (DNA): TGCGCCAGCAGCCAAGACCGGGGGTTCAATGGCTACACCTTC.

The gene calls are TRBV6-5 and TRBJ1-6; D gene unclear. The V gene's germline CDR1 is MNHEY and CDR2 SVGAGI. This CDR3 is 15 amino acids long. Trimming took 0 bases from V and 7 from J, leaving 10 bases between them. CDR3 bases: TGTGCCAGCAGTTACTCGGCGTTTCTCAATTCACCCCTCCACTTT. It encodes CASSYSAFLNSPLHF.

The chain recombines TRBV9 with TRBJ2-3, with 10 bases lining up with TRBD1. Germline V gives CDR1 SGDLS, CDR2 YYNGEE. There are 16 residues in the CDR3. V was clipped by 4 bases and J by 2 bases; unmatched bases: 7. The CDR3 DNA is TGTGCCAGCAGCCCACGGACAGGGGGGAACACAGATACGCAGTATTTT. This translates into CASSPRTGGNTDTQYF.

The chain joins TRBV9 to TRBJ1-2; no clear D gene. The CDR3 has 13 residues. Germline-derived CDR1 and CDR2 are SGDLS and YYNGEE. Trimming left V 3 bases short and J 3 bases short, with 9 bases between. The CDR3 region is CASSAQVHYGYTF. The CDR3 nucleotides are TGTGCCAGCAGCGCCCAGGTGCACTATGGCTACACCTTC.

This rearrangement joins TRBV3-1 to TRBJ1-6, with unresolved D. Per germline, CDR1 LGHDT and CDR2 YNNKEL (reference sequence). The CDR3 runs 15 residues. V was shortened by 0 bases and J by 10 bases, with 13 bases between the two germline ends. The CDR3 bases are TGTGCCAGCAGCCAAGAAGGGCCCACGACCTCACCCCTCCACTTT. It specifies CASSQEGPTTSPLHF.

The sample holds many counts of this clonotype. This sequence joins TRBV7-9 and TRBJ1-2; 9 bases agree with TRBD1. Germline CDR1 SEHNR, CDR2 FQNEAQ (reference sequence). The J segment lost 7 bases and the V segment lost 2 bases, leaving 8 bases of the junction unmatched. There are 15 residues in the CDR3. The CDR3 bases are TGTGCCAGCAGCTTACGCCGGGACAGGGAGGCTGGCTACACCTTC. This encodes CASSLRRDREAGYTF.

This clonotype has just a few counts. V is TRBV25-1 and J is TRBJ2-1; D might be TRBD2 (6 bases). The CDR3 loop spans 15 amino acids. Deletions cut 2 bases from V and 8 bases from J, with 16 bases between. Germline V gene sequence: CDR1 MGHDK, CDR2 SYGVNS. The CDR3 nucleotides read TGTGCCAGCAGTGAACCCACTAGCCGGCGTTATGAGCAGTTCTTC. Amino acid sequence: CASSEPTSRRYEQFF.